Below are 19 T cell receptor beta chains sequenced from a single sample in a study of T cell changes during pregnancy in multiple sclerosis. Produced via immunoSEQ multiplex PCR; TCRdb's table is partial and in-frame only. This table has 70,000 to 95,000 clones, 94% appearing once. The sequenced sample was peripheral blood, obtained after pregnancy. The origin of the receptors is a female donor in good health, enrolled as a control in a pregnancy study.

The J gene is TRBJ2-7, the V gene TRBV6-1; TRBD1 matches at 10 bases. CDR1 is MNHNS and CDR2 is SASEGT in the germline V gene. The CDR3 contains 15 residues. J was trimmed by 6 bases and V by 4 bases; bases with no gene match: 9. In DNA, the CDR3 is TGTGCCAGCAGTGCGGCAGGGACAGGGGTTTCCGAGCAGTACTTC. Protein: CASSAAGTGVSEQYF.

The chain recombines TRBV5-4 with TRBJ2-7; D is undetermined. CDR1 and CDR2 (germline): SGHNT, YYREEE (reference sequence). V dropped 2 bases and J dropped 3 bases, with 15 bases sitting between them. The length of the CDR3 is 15 residues. The CDR3 is CASSLNREFVYEQYF. The CDR3 coding sequence is TGTGCCAGCAGCTTAAACAGAGAGTTTGTCTACGAGCAGTACTTC.

DNA of the CDR3: TGCGCCAGCAGCCCTGGGACAGGTCGTAACACCATATATTTT. As protein: CASSPGTGRNTIYF. The rearrangement uses TRBV5-1 and TRBJ1-3, with 8 bases that match TRBD1. The CDR3 is 14 amino acids. Germline lookup yields CDR1 SGHRS and CDR2 YFSETQ. The junction had 7 bases not matched to a gene; V was cut back by 4 bases and J by 7 bases.

This clone appeared a few times. J is TRBJ1-1 and V is TRBV7-9; D is uncertain. The CDR3 runs to 12 residues. The ends were cut back, 5 bases at V and 4 bases at J, with 8 bases in the middle. From germline, CDR1 is SEHNR and CDR2 FQNEAQ (reference sequence). In DNA form, the CDR3 reads TGTGCCAGCAGCCGAGACATCACTGAAGCTTTCTTT. Encoded protein: CASSRDITEAFF.

This clone was seen a single time. The chain recombines TRBV10-3 with TRBJ1-1; 7 bases agree with TRBD1. The CDR3 is made up of 14 amino acids. Looked up from germline, CDR1 is ENHRY and CDR2 is SYGVKD. The trim removed 2 bases at V and 4 bases at J, leaving 4 bases unmatched. CDR3 region: CAISETQGGTEAFF. In DNA, the CDR3 is TGTGCCATCAGTGAGACCCAGGGGGGCACTGAAGCTTTCTTT.

The rearrangement links TRBV7-9 to TRBJ1-2; D is possibly TRBD1 (6 bases). CDR3 length equals 17 residues. Trimming left V 5 bases short and J 2 bases short, with 21 bases between. CDR1 and CDR2 (germline): SEHNR, FQNEAQ (reference sequence). The CDR3 nucleotides are TGTGCCAGCAGCGATGGGCTGGGCAGGGGAGGGAACTATGGCTACACCTTC. This sequence encodes CASSDGLGRGGNYGYTF.

This sequence joins TRBV5-1 and TRBJ2-2; possibly TRBD2 for D (6 bases). CDR1 is SGHRS and CDR2 is YFSETQ in the germline V gene. The CDR3 runs to 16 residues. V gave up 4 bases and J gave up 5 bases, with 18 bases separating them. DNA of the CDR3: TGCGCCAGCAGCGTAACTAGCCTGGGTGGAACCGGGGAGCTGTTTTTT. It encodes CASSVTSLGGTGELFF.

This chain uses TRBV7-9 with TRBJ2-1; 7 bases match TRBD2. CDR3 length: 15 amino acids. V lost 1 base to trimming and J lost 6 bases; unmatched junction nucleotides: 6. From germline, CDR1 is SEHNR and CDR2 FQNEAQ (reference sequence). CDR3 bases: TGTGCCAGCAGCTTAGGGACTAGTTCGGGCAATGAGCAGTTCTTC. Residues: CASSLGTSSGNEQFF.

The chain couples TRBV2 to TRBJ2-7, with 13 positions matching TRBD2. CDR1 SNHLY and CDR2 FYNNEI come from the germline V gene. Trimming took 6 bases from V and 4 from J; bases not matched to a gene: 15. CDR3 length equals 18 residues. CDR3 sequence: CASRIFGWGTSGKYEQYF. For the CDR3, the DNA is TGTGCCAGCAGGATTTTCGGGTGGGGGACTAGCGGGAAATACGAGCAGTACTTC.

This clone was seen a single time. V usage is TRBV11-2 and J usage is TRBJ1-1; D not certain. V gave up 0 bases and J gave up 7 bases, with 9 bases separating them. This CDR3 spans 13 amino acids. The germline CDR1 and CDR2 sequences are SGHAT and FQNNGV. DNA for the CDR3: TGTGCCAGCAGCTTAGAGCGGAGGGATGAAGCTTTCTTT. Encoded protein: CASSLERRDEAFF. Based on the CDR3 plus reference TRBV11-2 and TRBJ1-1, the full variable domain is EAGVAQSPRYKIIEKRQSVAFWCNPISGHATLYWYQQILGQGPKLLIQFQNNGVVDDSQLPKDRFSAERLKGVDSTLKIQPAKLEDSAVYLCASSLERRDEAFFGQGTRLTVV.

The rearrangement links TRBV6-1 to TRBJ2-3; the D gene is possibly TRBD2 (5 bases). Germline values: CDR1 MNHNS, CDR2 SASEGT. The CDR3 spans 16 residues. The V gene lost 2 bases and the J gene lost 0 bases, with 12 bases spanning the gap. The CDR3 DNA follows: TGTGCCAGCAGTGAATTGACTATCTCTAGCACAGATACGCAGTATTTT. It yields the protein CASSELTISSTDTQYF.

V usage is TRBV4-1 and J usage is TRBJ2-1; D may be TRBD1 (6 bases). This CDR3 spans 14 amino acids. V was cut by 4 bases and J by 7 bases, with 14 bases left in between. Germline-derived CDR1 and CDR2 are MGHRA and YSYEKL. CDR3 DNA sequence: TGCGCCAGCAGCCCCCCGGGTAGGGGGAATGAGCAGTTCTTC. Encoded protein: CASSPPGRGNEQFF.

The CDR3, as DNA: TGTGCCACCAGCACCCGGGGACAGGCCGGGCTCGCTTTCTTT. Residues: CATSTRGQAGLAFF. The V call is TRBV15, the J call TRBJ1-1, with 8 nucleotides matching TRBD1. The CDR3 totals 14 residues. Per germline, CDR1 LNHNV and CDR2 YYDKDF (reference sequence). V gave up 4 bases and J gave up 11 bases; unmatched junction bases: 12.

This rearrangement joins TRBV12-5 to TRBJ2-7; 16 bases are a match to TRBD2. CDR1 is LGHNT, CDR2 FRNRAP, per germline. V gave up 0 bases and J gave up 4 bases; unmatched junction bases: 15. CDR3 length: 21 amino acids. The CDR3 coding sequence is TGTGCTAGTGGTTTGGTCCCCGCCGGGACTAGCGGGAGGGAGGTCGGTTACGAGCAGTACTTC. Translated, it gives CASGLVPAGTSGREVGYEQYF.

V usage is TRBV27 and J usage is TRBJ2-7; 13 nucleotides match TRBD2. With V trimmed by 5 bases and J by 6 bases, 4 bases remained unmatched. Per germline, CDR1 MNHEY and CDR2 SMNVEV (reference sequence). The CDR3 has 14 residues. CDR3 sequence reads: CASSPGTSGIEQYF. CDR3 nucleotides: TGTGCCAGCAGTCCAGGGACTAGCGGGATCGAGCAGTACTTC.

This sequence joins TRBV7-2 and TRBJ2-7, with D unresolved. The V end lost 5 bases, the J end lost 1 base, and 12 bases lay between the germline ends. Germline CDR1 SGHTA, CDR2 FQGNSA. This CDR3 comprises 14 residues. CDR3 nucleotide sequence: TGTGCCAGCAGCACCTCATACGGGTCCTACGAGCAGTACTTC. Amino acids: CASSTSYGSYEQYF.

The chain joins TRBV6-5 to TRBJ2-3; D not certain. Per the germline V gene, CDR1 is MNHEY and CDR2 is SVGAGI. The CDR3 spans 14 residues. The V end lost 5 bases, the J end lost 4 bases, and 13 bases lay between the germline ends. The CDR3 sequence: CASSNGPSADTQYF. The CDR3 region has the DNA TGTGCCAGCAGTAATGGTCCAAGCGCAGATACGCAGTATTTT.

The chain joins TRBV5-1 to TRBJ2-1; D might be TRBD1 (5 bases). From germline, CDR1 is SGHRS and CDR2 YFSETQ. V was cut by 4 bases and J by 2 bases, with 13 bases left in between. There are 15 residues in the CDR3. The CDR3 is CASSLTDTTYNEQFF. CDR3 coding DNA: TGCGCCAGCAGCCTTACGGACACTACCTACAATGAGCAGTTCTTC.

This chain links TRBV18 with TRBJ2-1, with 13 bases identical to TRBD2. This CDR3 contains 18 residues. Trimming cost V 2 bases and J 7 bases; bases outside gene matches: 11. CDR1 is KGHSH, CDR2 LQKENI, per germline. The chain's CDR3 is CASSPGLAGVNLINEQFF. The CDR3 DNA reads as TGTGCCAGCTCACCAGGACTAGCGGGAGTTAATTTGATAAATGAGCAGTTCTTC.